These 29 T cell receptor beta chains were sequenced from one sample in a study of T cell repertoires in cytomegalovirus infection. One entry per CDR3 protein, called by TCRdb with MiXCR from the reads. Seen here are around 300,000 distinct CDR3 sequences, more than 9% observed once, and the top ten hold around 4.5%. The sequenced sample consisted of PBMCs. These receptor sequences come from a human donor in good health (CMV status not recorded). Some clones in this sample may be carry-over from other donors' samples.

This clonotype was found a few times. This chain joins TRBV6-1 and TRBJ2-2; D not resolved. CDR3 size: 14 residues. Germline V CDR1 and CDR2: MNHNS, SASEGT. V lost 5 bases, J lost 4 bases, and 11 bases lay in between. The chain's CDR3 is CASSNIPGTGELFF. The CDR3 bases are TGTGCCAGCAGTAACATACCCGGCACCGGGGAGCTGTTTTTT.

In this sample, this clonotype turned up many times. The rearrangement joins TRBV11-3 to TRBJ2-1; TRBD2 matches at 13 bases. Germline V lookup: CDR1 SGHNT, CDR2 YENEEA. This CDR3 is built from 17 residues. Trimming at V came to 4 bases and at J to 8 bases, leaving 11 bases not matched to a gene. The CDR3 here is CASSSRTSGSFGDEQFF. The CDR3 DNA reads as TGTGCCAGCAGCTCCCGGACTAGCGGGAGCTTTGGGGATGAGCAGTTCTTC.

The chain joins TRBV10-3 to TRBJ1-4; 7 nucleotides agree with TRBD1. Trimming took 8 bases from V and 8 from J; bases not matched to a gene: 8. The CDR3 contains 13 residues. From germline, CDR1 is ENHRY and CDR2 SYGVKD. CDR3 DNA sequence: TGTGCCATCGGACAGGCCGGAGGGGAAAAACTGTTTTTT. Amino acid sequence: CAIGQAGGEKLFF.

This clonotype has ten or more counts. CDR3 in amino acids: CASNRGLTYNEQFF. CDR3 in DNA: TGTGCCAGCAACAGGGGCTTGACGTACAATGAGCAGTTCTTC. The chain carries TRBV7-2 and TRBJ2-1; TRBD1 aligns across 7 bases. V trimming: 7 bases; J trimming: 4 bases; junction bases outside the gene matches: 7. The CDR3 runs 14 residues. Germline V gives CDR1 SGHTA, CDR2 FQGNSA.

Of note for this clonotype: A read error may be the cause here, since a much bigger clone is one base away. The CDR3 reads CASSAKPRTPAEEQYF. CDR3 nucleotide sequence: TGTGCCAGCAGCGCCAAGCCGCGGACTCCCGCGGAAGAGCAGTACTTC. The rearrangement uses TRBV7-9 and TRBJ2-7, with D maybe TRBD2 (5 bases). Trimming removed 5 bases from V and 7 bases from J, with 24 bases in between. Germline CDR1 and CDR2: SEHNR and FQNEAQ (reference sequence). This CDR3 is 16 amino acids long. Drawing the rest from reference TRBV7-9 and TRBJ2-7, the complete variable domain is DTGVSQNPRHKITKRGQNVTFRCDPISEHNRLYWYRQTLGQGPEFLTYFQNEAQLEKSRLLSDRFSAERPKGSFSTLEIQRTEQGDSAMYLCASSAKPRTPAEEQYFGPGTRLTVT.

The rearrangement links TRBV7-2 to TRBJ1-6; D might be TRBD1 (5 bases). Between the trimmed V and J ends, which lost 6 bases and 0 bases, there was a span of 18 bases. The CDR3 totals 18 residues. In germline, CDR1 is SGHTA, CDR2 FQGNSA. CDR3 nucleotide sequence: TGTGCCAGCAGGGCGACAGCCGAACACAGCTCCTATAATTCACCCCTCCACTTT. Protein: CASRATAEHSSYNSPLHF.

This clonotype has a count of ten or more. The genes are TRBV7-9 and TRBJ1-5; D perhaps matches TRBD1 (5 bases). Trimming removed 2 bases at V and 1 base at J, with 9 bases between. CDR3 length: 15 amino acids. Germline CDR1 SEHNR, CDR2 FQNEAQ (reference sequence). CDR3 bases: TGTGCCAGCAGCTTATGGGGGGAGAGCAATCAGCCCCAGCATTTT. It specifies CASSLWGESNQPQHF.

This clonotype was observed a few times. This rearrangement joins TRBV6-1 to TRBJ2-1, with 12 bases identical to TRBD2. The CDR3 has 16 residues. In germline, CDR1 is MNHNS, CDR2 SASEGT. V lost 6 bases and J lost 4; bases outside the gene matches: 7. This CDR3 is CASSMGLAGRYNEQFF. For the CDR3, the DNA is TGTGCCAGCAGCATGGGACTAGCGGGTAGATACAATGAGCAGTTCTTC.

V usage is TRBV5-1 and J usage is TRBJ2-1; tentative D call: TRBD2 (5 bases). This CDR3 has 16 residues. Germline CDR1 and CDR2: SGHRS and YFSETQ. V was trimmed by 0 bases and J by 3 bases, leaving 13 bases between them. The CDR3 spells CASSLGGTGSYNEQFF. DNA of the CDR3: TGCGCCAGCAGCTTGGGGGGAACGGGGAGCTACAATGAGCAGTTCTTC.

The rearrangement uses TRBV28 and TRBJ2-2, with 12 positions matching TRBD2. Germline CDR1 reads MDHEN; CDR2 reads SYDVKM. This CDR3 has 18 amino acids. Unmatched junction bases numbered 15, after V lost 6 bases and J lost 7 bases. The CDR3: CASSPPFLAGGRSGELFF. CDR3 DNA: TGTGCCAGCAGCCCCCCGTTCCTAGCGGGAGGGCGTAGCGGGGAGCTGTTTTTT.

This clonotype was counted many times. V usage is TRBV19 and J usage is TRBJ2-1, with 13 positions matching TRBD2. CDR3 length equals 19 residues. Trimming at V came to 3 bases and at J to 0 bases, leaving 8 bases not matched to a gene. Germline lookup yields CDR1 LNHDA and CDR2 SQIVND (reference sequence). DNA of the CDR3: TGTGCCAGTAGTATGAATCGACTAGCGGGGGGTCGCTCCTACAATGAGCAGTTCTTC. Protein sequence: CASSMNRLAGGRSYNEQFF. The whole variable domain, filled in from reference TRBV19 and TRBJ2-1, reads DGGITQSPKYLFRKEGQNVTLSCEQNLNHDAMYWYRQDPGQGLRLIYYSQIVNDFQKGDIAEGYSVSREKKESFPLTVTSAQKNPTAFYLCASSMNRLAGGRSYNEQFFGPGTRLTVL.

This clonotype was counted many times. The V and J genes are TRBV7-2 and TRBJ2-7; D might be TRBD2 (5 bases). The CDR3 totals 14 residues. V shed 5 bases and J shed 5 bases, with 16 bases lying between them. The germline V gene encodes CDR1 SGHTA and CDR2 FQGNSA. The CDR3 DNA is TGTGCCAGCAGCCCGACCCGAGACGGGAACGAGCAGTACTTC. Its translation: CASSPTRDGNEQYF.

This chain connects TRBV6-6 to TRBJ2-7; D gene ambiguous. The CDR3 runs 11 residues. V lost 3 bases and J lost 7, with 7 bases in between. Looked up from germline, CDR1 is MNHNY and CDR2 is SVGAGI (reference sequence). CDR3 nucleotide sequence: TGTGCCAGCAGTTATAGGGCAGAGCAGTACTTC. Amino acids: CASSYRAEQYF.

This clonotype was detected a few times. This chain joins TRBV4-1 and TRBJ2-7, with D maybe TRBD1 (5 bases). The germline CDR1 and CDR2 sequences are MGHRA and YSYEKL. V was shortened by 2 bases and J by 2 bases, with 13 bases between the two germline ends. There are 15 residues in the CDR3. The CDR3 sequence is CASSQLPGIPYEQYF. The CDR3 DNA reads as TGCGCCAGCAGCCAACTCCCAGGGATCCCCTACGAGCAGTACTTC.

This chain uses TRBV12-3 or TRBV12-4 with TRBJ2-3, with TRBD2 matching over 8 bases. The V and J ends lost 6 bases and 1 base, in that order; junction bases with no gene match: 3. The CDR3 covers 14 residues. CDR3 nucleotide sequence: TGTGCCAGCAGGCTCGGGGGGGGCACAGATACGCAGTATTTT. Encoded protein: CASRLGGGTDTQYF.

The V and J genes are TRBV28 and TRBJ2-3, with 10 bases fitting TRBD2. CDR3 length equals 16 residues. After removal of 6 bases from V and 6 bases from J, the junction contained 12 bases not matched to a gene. Per germline, CDR1 MDHEN and CDR2 SYDVKM. The CDR3 spells CASRPSGRAGRDTQYF. Written as DNA, the CDR3 is TGTGCCAGCAGGCCGAGCGGGAGGGCCGGGCGCGATACGCAGTATTTT.

The genes are TRBV7-2 and TRBJ1-1, with D tentatively TRBD1 (5 bases). Trimming pared 7 bases from V and 6 bases from J, leaving 18 bases between. The CDR3 loop spans 14 amino acids. The germline V gene encodes CDR1 SGHTA and CDR2 FQGNSA. CDR3: CASIITGGFPEAFF. The DNA for the CDR3 is TGTGCCAGCATTATAACCGGGGGGTTCCCTGAAGCTTTCTTT.

In the case of this clonotype: A much bigger clone sits one base away, suggesting this may be a read error. The V call is TRBV7-6, the J call TRBJ2-7; D call uncertain. CDR3 length: 15 amino acids. Germline assignment: CDR1 SGHVS and CDR2 FNYEAQ. CDR3 loop: CAGSVGLGSSYEQYF. CDR3 nucleotides: TGTGCCGGCAGCGTAGGTCTCGGTAGCTCCTACGAGCAGTACTTC. The variable domain in full, with the rest retrieved from reference TRBV7-6 and TRBJ2-7, is GAGVSQSPRYKVTKRGQDVALRCDPISGHVSLYWYRQALGQGPEFLTYFNYEAQQDKSGLPNDRFSAERPEGSISTLTIQRTEQRDSAMYRCAGSVGLGSSYEQYFGPGTRLTVT.

This clonotype was recorded a few times. V gene TRBV9 combines with J gene TRBJ2-1; D uncertain. CDR3 size: 15 residues. Deletions cut 4 bases from V and 1 base from J, with 12 bases between. From germline, CDR1 is SGDLS and CDR2 YYNGEE. CDR3 in amino acids: CASSPRTYSYNEQFF. Written as DNA, the CDR3 is TGTGCCAGCAGCCCACGGACCTATTCCTACAATGAGCAGTTCTTC.

The chain has TRBV20-1 and TRBJ1-2; 8 nucleotides align to TRBD1. V lost 0 bases to trimming and J lost 8 bases; unmatched junction nucleotides: 8. The CDR3 loop spans 14 amino acids. Per the germline V gene, CDR1 is DFQATT and CDR2 is SNEGSKA (reference sequence). Here the CDR3 DNA reads TGCAGTGCTAGAGATCAGCGGGACAGGAAGGGCTACACCTTC. It specifies CSARDQRDRKGYTF.

The V gene is TRBV4-3, the J gene TRBJ2-3; 11 bases fit TRBD2. The CDR3 spans 17 residues. The ends lost 0 bases at V and 4 bases at J; junction bases unmatched: 6. CDR1 is LGHNA and CDR2 is YSLEER in the germline V gene. CDR3 region: CASSQEGRLAGPDTQYF. CDR3 coding DNA: TGCGCCAGCAGCCAAGAAGGAAGACTAGCGGGGCCAGATACGCAGTATTTT.

This clonotype was detected many times. The chain carries TRBV20-1 and TRBJ1-1; D perhaps matches TRBD1 (5 bases). V lost 6 bases, J lost 4 bases, and 12 bases lay in between. Germline assignment: CDR1 DFQATT and CDR2 SNEGSKA (reference sequence). This CDR3 has 12 residues. This CDR3 is CSAGAGGTEAFF. The CDR3 nucleotides read TGCAGTGCCGGGGCGGGGGGCACTGAAGCTTTCTTT.

This clonotype was recorded many times. V is TRBV4-3 and J is TRBJ1-6; possible D gene TRBD1, 5 bases. V lost 1 base, J lost 9 bases, and 13 bases lay in between. The CDR3 contains 15 residues. CDR1 and CDR2 (germline): LGHNA, YSLEER. In DNA, the CDR3 is TGCGCCAGCAGCCAAGCTTGGCAGGGAGGTTCACCCCTCCACTTT. It codes for CASSQAWQGGSPLHF.

This clonotype was recorded a few times. The V and J genes are TRBV27 and TRBJ2-5; TRBD1 agrees at 9 bases. There are 13 residues in the CDR3. CDR1 is MNHEY and CDR2 is SMNVEV in the germline V gene (reference sequence). The V and J ends lost 8 bases and 3 bases, in that order; junction bases with no gene match: 4. This CDR3 reads CASSDRGKETQYF. The CDR3 DNA follows: TGTGCCAGCTCAGACAGGGGGAAAGAGACCCAGTACTTC.

This clonotype has more than one count but fewer than ten. The genes are TRBV12-5 and TRBJ1-1; 8 nucleotides agree with TRBD1. V gave up 1 base and J gave up 8 bases; unmatched junction bases: 6. Germline lookup yields CDR1 LGHNT and CDR2 FRNRAP. CDR3 length: 14 amino acids. CDR3 in DNA: TGTGCTAGTGGTTTGGCCGGAGCAGGGGGCGAAGCTTTCTTT. Translating gives CASGLAGAGGEAFF.

This clonotype has at least ten counts. The J gene is TRBJ2-2, the V gene TRBV7-8; 10 bases are a match to TRBD1. Germline assignment: CDR1 SGHVS and CDR2 FQNEAQ. The CDR3 extends over 15 amino acids. The V and J ends lost 5 bases and 5 bases, in that order; junction bases with no gene match: 5. CDR3 sequence reads: CASSPRDRGTGELFF. The CDR3, as DNA: TGTGCCAGCAGCCCCCGGGACAGGGGAACCGGGGAGCTGTTTTTT. Supplemented by reference TRBV7-8 and TRBJ2-2, the full variable domain reads GAGVSQSPRYKVAKRGQDVALRCDPISGHVSLFWYQQALGQGPEFLTYFQNEAQLDKSGLPSDRFFAERPEGSVSTLKIQRTQQEDSAVYLCASSPRDRGTGELFFGEGSRLTVL.

The sample holds many counts of this clonotype. The J gene is TRBJ2-5, the V gene TRBV6-2 or TRBV6-3, with D possibly being TRBD1 or TRBD2 (5 bases each). There are 15 residues in the CDR3. Germline CDR1 and CDR2: MNHEY and SVGEGT. V lost 2 bases and J 1 base, leaving 11 bases between the germline ends. The DNA of the CDR3 is TGTGCCAGCAGTTACCCGGGACGCCCCCAAGAGACCCAGTACTTC. It translates to CASSYPGRPQETQYF.

There are a few counts of this clonotype. The rearrangement links TRBV28 to TRBJ1-5, with D possibly TRBD1 on 6 matching bases. This CDR3 comprises 18 residues. CDR1 and CDR2 (germline): MDHEN, SYDVKM. The V end lost 5 bases, the J end lost 0 bases, and 20 bases lay between the germline ends. The CDR3 DNA sequence: TGTGCCAGCAGTCATTACAAGAGACAGGTTCTTAGCAATCAGCCCCAGCATTTT. This gives the protein CASSHYKRQVLSNQPQHF.

The chain recombines TRBV6-2 or TRBV6-3 with TRBJ1-4, with 7 nucleotides matching TRBD1. The germline CDR1 and CDR2 sequences are MNHEY and SVGEGT. The trim removed 0 bases at V and 5 bases at J, leaving 3 bases unmatched. The CDR3 has 15 residues. The CDR3: CASSYSTGRNEKLFF. CDR3 coding DNA: TGTGCCAGCAGTTACTCGACAGGGAGAAATGAAAAACTGTTTTTT.